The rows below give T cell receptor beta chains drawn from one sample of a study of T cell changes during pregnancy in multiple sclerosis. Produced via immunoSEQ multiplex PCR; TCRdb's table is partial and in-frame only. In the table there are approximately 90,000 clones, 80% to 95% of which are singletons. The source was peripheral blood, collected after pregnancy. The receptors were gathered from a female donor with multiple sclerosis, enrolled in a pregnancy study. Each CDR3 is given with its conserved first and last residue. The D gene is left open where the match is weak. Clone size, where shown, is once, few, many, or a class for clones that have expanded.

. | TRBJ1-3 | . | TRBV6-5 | TGTGCCAGCAGTCGACAGCACTCTGGAAACACCATATATTTT | CASSRQHSGNTIYF
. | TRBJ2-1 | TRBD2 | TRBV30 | TGTGCCTGGAGTGTGGTAGCGGGAGGGTCCGATGAGCAGTTCTTC | CAWSVVAGGSDEQFF
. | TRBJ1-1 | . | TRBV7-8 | TGTGCCAGCAGCTTACGCCCAGGCGGGGTAAGCACTGAAGCTTTCTTT | CASSLRPGGVSTEAFF
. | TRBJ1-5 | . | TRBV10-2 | TGCGCCAGCAGTGAGGAGGGAGGGGCGGACAATCAGCCCCAGCATTTT | CASSEEGGADNQPQHF
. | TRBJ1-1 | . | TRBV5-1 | TGCGCCAGCAGCTTGGACAGACCTAACACTGAAGCTTTCTTT | CASSLDRPNTEAFF
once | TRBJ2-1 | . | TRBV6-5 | TGTGCCAGCCGGGACATTTCCTACAATGAGCAGTTCTTC | CASRDISYNEQFF
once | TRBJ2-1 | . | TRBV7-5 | TGTGTCAGGAAGAGGGGCAGGGGAGATGACAATGAGCAGTTCTTC | CVRKRGRGDDNEQFF
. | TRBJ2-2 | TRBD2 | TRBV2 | TGTGCCAGCACCCGACTAGCGGGAGGACACGCGAACACCGGGGAGCTGTTTTTT | CASTRLAGGHANTGELFF
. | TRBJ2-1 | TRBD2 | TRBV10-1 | TGCGCCAGCACCCCAGGGACTACGCCGTCGGAGCAGTTCTTC | CASTPGTTPSEQFF
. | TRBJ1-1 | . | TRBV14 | TGTGCCAGCAGCCACACAGGGGAAGCTTTCTTT | CASSHTGEAFF